Below, one T cell receptor (beta chain) is given with its context. The germline V gene encodes CDR1 SGHRS and CDR2 YFSETQ. V was trimmed by 4 bases and J by 0 bases, leaving 13 bases between them. The CDR3 consists of 16 residues. The entry originates in a study of control samples from healthy donors and cancer patients. Sequencing used immunoSEQ multiplex PCR; TCRdb keeps in-frame clones, though not all of them. The sample contains about 140,000 clones, 75% to 90% of which appear only once. The rearrangement links TRBV5-1 to TRBJ2-2, with a weak D call TRBD2 (5 bases). The specimen sequenced was blood. The TCR was taken from a woman younger than 45 in good health. The CDR3 region is CASSVRTESNTGELFF. The CDR3 DNA follows: TGCGCCAGCAGCGTACGGACTGAGTCGAACACCGGGGAGCTGTTTTTT.